Listed below are T cell receptor beta chains from one sample, sequenced in a study of blood T cells in healthy people across ages. Using its own MiXCR run on the 5' RACE reads, TCRdb lists one record per CDR3 protein. There are approximately 800,000 distinct CDR3 sequences in the sample; roughly 25% occur only once, and around 3% lies in the top ten. The same data also contributed to another study, on T cells of mothers and their children.

The source material was blood. The receptor source for this set is a boy aged 10-17 years in good health. Each CDR3 is given with its conserved first and last residue. D genes are given only for firm matches. The size field is filled for only some rows; it gives once, few, many or a size class.

TRBJ2-1,TRBD2,-,TRBV29-1,TGCAGCGCCAAACTAGCGGGGGTTCTGGATGAGCAGTTCTTC,CSAKLAGVLDEQFF
TRBJ1-2,-,-,TRBV19,TGTGCCAGTAGTCTAGGACAGTTCGATGGCTACACCTTC,CASSLGQFDGYTF
TRBJ1-2,-,-,TRBV28,TGTGCCAGCAGTTTGGTAGGCGCCGATGGCTACACCTTC,CASSLVGADGYTF
TRBJ2-3,TRBD1,few,TRBV2,TGTGCCAGCAGTGACCTCGGACAGGGGGATACGCAGTATTTT,CASSDLGQGDTQYF
TRBJ1-4,-,few,TRBV7-9,TGTGCCAGCAGCCCCTCGGGAGAACTGTTTTTT,CASSPSGELFF
TRBJ2-2,TRBD1,few,TRBV28,TGTGCCAGCAGTTCTTACAGGGGGCTATACGGGGAGCTGTTTTTT,CASSSYRGLYGELFF
TRBJ2-3,-,few,TRBV5-1,TGCGCCAGCAGCTTGGTCGGGGTGACAGATACGCAGTATTTT,CASSLVGVTDTQYF
TRBJ2-3,-,-,TRBV12-3/TRBV12-4,TGTGCCAGCAGTTTACGGGGGACAGTCACAGATACGCAGTACTTT,CASSLRGTVTDTQYF
TRBJ1-3,-,few,TRBV3-1,TGTGCCAGCAGCCACTACCAGCTTGGAAACACCATATATTTT,CASSHYQLGNTIYF
TRBJ1-3,TRBD1,-,TRBV7-9,TGTGCCAGCAGCCTACGGACAGGGGCCGATGGAAACACCATATATTTT,CASSLRTGADGNTIYF
TRBJ1-6,-,few,TRBV12-3/TRBV12-4,TGTGCCAGCAGGCCCGGGGGGCCCTATAATTCACCCCTCCACTTT,CASRPGGPYNSPLHF
TRBJ2-5,TRBD1,few,TRBV28,TGTGCCAGCAGTCCTTTAGGGGACAGGTTCCAAGAGACCCAGTACTTC,CASSPLGDRFQETQYF
TRBJ2-2,-,few,TRBV14,TGTGCCAGCAGCCAAGTTGGAATGGGACCCGGGGAGCTGTTTTTT,CASSQVGMGPGELFF
TRBJ2-7,-,few,TRBV20-1,TGCAGTGCTAAACACCCCTACGGCGAGCAGTACTTC,CSAKHPYGEQYF
TRBJ1-4,TRBD1,many,TRBV12-3/TRBV12-4,TGTGCCAGCAGTCCAAGGACAGGAGGAGATGAAAAACTGTTTTTT,CASSPRTGGDEKLFF
TRBJ2-1,TRBD1,few,TRBV20-1,TGCAGTATGGGACAGGGGGCCGGCAATGAGCAGTTCTTC,CSMGQGAGNEQFF
TRBJ2-2,TRBD1,few,TRBV7-2,TGTGCCAGCAGCTTAATCCGGACAGGCACCGGGGAGCTGTTTTTT,CASSLIRTGTGELFF
TRBJ2-5,-,-,TRBV12-3/TRBV12-4,TGTGCCAGCAGGCCCAGGGGATCTGGAGGGACCCAGTACTTC,CASRPRGSGGTQYF
TRBJ1-6,-,-,TRBV20-1,TGCAGTGCTAGAGATAGTGGGGCTGTGGATAATTCACCCCTCCACTTT,CSARDSGAVDNSPLHF
TRBJ1-3,TRBD1,-,TRBV7-6,TGTGCCAGCAGCCCCGACAGGGGGGCTGGAAACACCATATATTTT,CASSPDRGAGNTIYF
TRBJ1-6,TRBD1,-,TRBV5-1,TGCGCCAGCAGCTCGACAGGGGCCAATTCACCCCTCCACTTT,CASSSTGANSPLHF
TRBJ2-7,TRBD2,few,TRBV28,TGTGCCAGCAGTATCCGGACTAGCGGCCCCTCCTACGAGCAGTACTTC,CASSIRTSGPSYEQYF
TRBJ1-6,-,-,TRBV20-1,TGCAGTGCTAGAGCCGCCGGAGGGGGGCAGTCGGGGCAGGGTTGGCCCCTCCACTTT,CSARAAGGGQSGQGWPLHF
TRBJ2-7,TRBD2,few,TRBV27,TGTGCCAGCAGCCGCTTCCTTGGGGGACTAGCGGGGGGAACCAATTACGAGCAGTACTTC,CASSRFLGGLAGGTNYEQYF
TRBJ2-5,-,-,TRBV21-1,TGTGCCAGCAGCACGCCGGGACAGGGGGTAGGAGAGACCCAGTACTTC,CASSTPGQGVGETQYF
TRBJ1-2,TRBD1,once,TRBV29-1,TGCAGCACTAGGACAGGGACTCTATTCGGCTACACCTTC,CSTRTGTLFGYTF
TRBJ2-1,-,few,TRBV12-3/TRBV12-4,TGTGCCAGCACCCCTGGGACTTTTGAGCAGTTCTTC,CASTPGTFEQFF
TRBJ2-2,-,few,TRBV29-1,TGCAGCGTTGAAGAGCTCGGGACGGCGAACACCGGGGAGCTGTTTTTT,CSVEELGTANTGELFF
TRBJ1-1,-,-,TRBV6-5,TGTGCCAGCAGTCAAAGGGCCGAGAAAGCTTTCTTT,CASSQRAEKAFF
TRBJ2-7,TRBD1,-,TRBV28,TGTGCCAGCATCTCGACGGGACAGGTAACCTACGAGCAGTACTTC,CASISTGQVTYEQYF
TRBJ2-1,TRBD2,-,TRBV12-3/TRBV12-4,TGTGCCAGCACCTCCCCTAGGCGGGGGGACAATGAGCAGTTCTTC,CASTSPRRGDNEQFF
TRBJ1-5,-,-,TRBV24-1,TGTGCCACCAGTGCCGGGTCTAGCAATCAGCCCCAGCATTTT,CATSAGSSNQPQHF
TRBJ1-2,-,many,TRBV5-1,TGCGCCAGCAGCTTGGGGGAAGGCTACACCTTC,CASSLGEGYTF
TRBJ2-3,-,-,TRBV5-1,TGCGCCAGCAGCTTGCGCCCCCCCGGTTTAGCGGCGGGACGCACAGATACGCAGTATTTT,CASSLRPPGLAAGRTDTQYF
TRBJ2-7,TRBD2,few,TRBV12-3/TRBV12-4,TGTGCCAGCAGTTTCACTAGCGGGGGGCCCTACGAGCAGTACTTC,CASSFTSGGPYEQYF
TRBJ1-1,-,-,TRBV5-1,TGCGCCAGCAGCTCGAACCAGGACACTGAAGCTTTCTTT,CASSSNQDTEAFF
TRBJ1-1,-,few,TRBV4-1,TGCGCCAGCAGCCAGGTAAACAGGTTGAACACTGAAGCTTTCTTT,CASSQVNRLNTEAFF
TRBJ1-1,-,-,TRBV6-1,TGTGCCAGCGGACAGAAGAACACTGAAGCTTTCTTT,CASGQKNTEAFF
TRBJ2-1,-,few,TRBV11-2,TGTGCCAGCAGCTTCGGGCAGAACAATGAGCAGTTCTTC,CASSFGQNNEQFF
TRBJ1-3,-,-,TRBV7-9,TGTGCCAGCAGCTTACTTCCGGAGGGCGGTGGAAACACCATATATTTT,CASSLLPEGGGNTIYF
TRBJ1-3,-,-,TRBV18,TGTGCCAGCTCACCTGGGACGGAGAACTCTGGAAACACCATATATTTT,CASSPGTENSGNTIYF
TRBJ1-1,-,-,TRBV19,TGTGCCAGTAACGACGGGGAAAACACTGAAGCTTTCTTT,CASNDGENTEAFF
TRBJ2-7,-,few,TRBV5-1,TGCGCCAGCAGCCGGGACGGAGGCTACGAGCAGTACTTC,CASSRDGGYEQYF
TRBJ2-3,-,-,TRBV5-5,TGTGCCAGCAGCTTGGTGGGCGGGGAGCCCTTGGGTACGCAGTATTTT,CASSLVGGEPLGTQYF
TRBJ2-2,TRBD1,-,TRBV11-2,TGTGCCAGCAAGGACAGGACGAACACCGGGGAGCTGTTTTTT,CASKDRTNTGELFF
TRBJ2-2,TRBD1,-,TRBV7-2,TGTGCCAGCAGCTCCCAACAGGGGCCCGGGGAGCTGTTTTTT,CASSSQQGPGELFF
TRBJ2-1,-,-,TRBV10-3,TGTGCCATCAGTGAGGAACAGGGTACCTACAATGAGCAGTTCTTC,CAISEEQGTYNEQFF
TRBJ2-1,TRBD2,-,TRBV27,TGTGCCAGCAGTCCACTCTCTAGCGGGGGGGTGACTGAGCAGTTCTTC,CASSPLSSGGVTEQFF
TRBJ1-3,-,-,TRBV28,TGTGCCAGCAGTTTTACGGCGTGGGGCTCTGGAAACACCATATATTTT,CASSFTAWGSGNTIYF
TRBJ1-5,TRBD1,-,TRBV20-1,TGCAGTGCTACAGGGGGGGGGTATCAGCCCCAGCATTTT,CSATGGGYQPQHF
TRBJ1-5,-,-,TRBV9,TGTGCCAGCAGCGCAGGTGCTGATCAGCCCCAGCATTTT,CASSAGADQPQHF
TRBJ2-5,-,-,TRBV29-1,TGCAGCGTTTGCCTCGGACAAGAGACCCAGTACTTC,CSVCLGQETQYF
TRBJ2-5,-,-,TRBV5-1,TGCGCCAACAGCGGAACTGTGGGAGAGACCCAGTACTTC,CANSGTVGETQYF
TRBJ2-2,TRBD1,few,TRBV3-1,TGTGCCAGCAGCCCCCGGGACAGGAACACCGGGGAGCTGTTTTTT,CASSPRDRNTGELFF
TRBJ2-2,-,-,TRBV28,TGTGCCACCAGTCCCGCAACCGTCACCGGGGAGCTGTTTTTT,CATSPATVTGELFF
TRBJ2-2,-,-,TRBV28,TGTGCCAGCAGTCGGAGGGTCAACACCGGGGAGCTGTTTTTT,CASSRRVNTGELFF
TRBJ2-7,-,-,TRBV7-9,TGTGCCAGCAGCTCAGACCCGGCCTCCTACGAGCAGTACTTC,CASSSDPASYEQYF
TRBJ2-3,TRBD2,-,TRBV5-5,TGTGCCAGCAGCCGAACTAGCGTCCCCACAGATACGCAGTATTTT,CASSRTSVPTDTQYF